The 23 T cell receptor beta chains below were found in one sample sequenced in a study of blood T cell repertoires in COVID-19. Produced via immunoSEQ multiplex PCR; TCRdb's table is partial and in-frame only. The sample shows more than 60,000 clones, roughly nine tenths of them seen only once. Sequencing input: peripheral blood. These receptors came from a man aged 45-60 years with active COVID-19.

The chain carries TRBV19 and TRBJ1-3; the match to TRBD1 covers 9 bases. Germline V gene lookup returns CDR1 LNHDA and CDR2 SQIVND (reference sequence). This CDR3 has 15 residues. V was clipped by 6 bases and J by 0 bases; unmatched bases: 3. The CDR3: CASRTTGGSGNTIYF. CDR3 sequence (DNA): TGTGCCAGTAGAACGACAGGGGGCTCTGGAAACACCATATATTTT. The full variable domain, rest sourced from reference TRBV19 and TRBJ1-3, is DGGITQSPKYLFRKEGQNVTLSCEQNLNHDAMYWYRQDPGQGLRLIYYSQIVNDFQKGDIAEGYSVSREKKESFPLTVTSAQKNPTAFYLCASRTTGGSGNTIYFGEGSWLTVV.

The chain combines TRBV4-3 with TRBJ1-5, with D maybe TRBD1 (6 bases). The CDR3 covers 15 residues. Trimming pared 4 bases from V and 3 bases from J, leaving 13 bases between. CDR1 is LGHNA and CDR2 is YSLEER in the germline V gene. CDR3 nucleotide sequence: TGCGCCAGCAGCCGAGAGACAGGCTACAATCAGCCCCAGCATTTT. Its translation: CASSRETGYNQPQHF.

The chain combines TRBV6-5 with TRBJ2-2, with D perhaps TRBD2 (6 bases). The CDR3 spans 14 residues. The V and J ends lost 7 bases and 4 bases respectively, with 13 bases between them. From germline, CDR1 is MNHEY and CDR2 SVGAGI. CDR3 loop: CASTRLGGTGELFF. DNA for the CDR3: TGTGCCAGCACTCGGCTGGGAGGCACCGGGGAGCTGTTTTTT.

The chain combines TRBV2 with TRBJ1-5, with a weak D call TRBD1 (6 bases). The CDR3 totals 15 residues. V shed 6 bases and J shed 0 bases, with 12 bases lying between them. The germline gives CDR1 SNHLY, CDR2 FYNNEI. CDR3 bases: TGTGCCAGCAGAAGGACAGAGAGTAGCAATCAGCCCCAGCATTTT. Its translation is CASRRTESSNQPQHF.

The chain joins TRBV5-6 to TRBJ1-1, with unresolved D. The CDR3 spans 15 residues. Trimming left V 2 bases short and J 4 bases short, with 15 bases between. The germline V gene has CDR1 SGHDT and CDR2 YYEEEE. Written as DNA, the CDR3 is TGTGCCAGCAGCTTTTCCTCCGGGGATCGCACTGAAGCTTTCTTT. Amino acid sequence: CASSFSSGDRTEAFF.

The V gene is TRBV2, the J gene TRBJ2-3; TRBD2 aligns across 11 bases. Germline trimming cut 0 bases from V and 3 bases from J; bases unmatched to any gene: 2. Germline V gives CDR1 SNHLY, CDR2 FYNNEI. The CDR3 sequence is 16 residues long. CDR3 in amino acids: CASSEALAGGTDTQYF. CDR3 in DNA: TGTGCCAGCAGTGAAGCGCTAGCGGGGGGAACAGATACGCAGTATTTT. The complete variable domain, with remaining parts taken from reference TRBV2 and TRBJ2-3, reads EPEVTQTPSHQVTQMGQEVILRCVPISNHLYFYWYRQILGQKVEFLVSFYNNEISEKSEIFDDQFSVERPDGSNFTLKIRSTKLEDSAMYFCASSEALAGGTDTQYFGPGTRLTVL.

V is TRBV6-6 and J is TRBJ1-4; D not certain. The CDR3 loop spans 14 amino acids. Deletions cut 0 bases from V and 5 bases from J, with 7 bases between. Germline values: CDR1 MNHNY, CDR2 SVGAGI (reference sequence). CDR3 DNA sequence: TGTGCCAGCAGTTACTCAGCCCGGAATGAAAAACTGTTTTTT. Translated, it gives CASSYSARNEKLFF.

The V call is TRBV19, the J call TRBJ2-5; D gene ambiguous. Germline loops: CDR1 LNHDA, CDR2 SQIVND (reference sequence). The CDR3 loop spans 13 amino acids. V was trimmed by 6 bases and J by 5 bases, leaving 13 bases between them. CDR3: CASRGTPGETQYF. DNA of the CDR3: TGTGCCAGTAGGGGCACGCCTGGGGAGACCCAGTACTTC. Supplemented by reference TRBV19 and TRBJ2-5, the full variable domain reads DGGITQSPKYLFRKEGQNVTLSCEQNLNHDAMYWYRQDPGQGLRLIYYSQIVNDFQKGDIAEGYSVSREKKESFPLTVTSAQKNPTAFYLCASRGTPGETQYFGPGTRLLVL.

As DNA, the CDR3 is TGTGCCAGCAGCTCCGGGAGCGGGAACTATGGCTACACCTTC. Translating gives CASSSGSGNYGYTF. The genes are TRBV28 and TRBJ1-2; D not resolved. This CDR3 comprises 14 residues. In germline, CDR1 is MDHEN, CDR2 SYDVKM. The V and J ends lost 6 bases and 2 bases respectively, with 13 bases between them.

The J gene is TRBJ2-7, the V gene TRBV6-2 or TRBV6-3; the match to TRBD1 covers 12 bases. The CDR3 sequence is 17 residues long. Looked up from germline, CDR1 is MNHEY and CDR2 is SVGEGT. V shed 0 bases, J shed 5 bases, and the junction held 8 bases outside the gene matches. The CDR3 loop is CASSYSQPGQGADEQYF. DNA of the CDR3: TGTGCCAGCAGTTACTCACAACCGGGACAGGGGGCAGACGAGCAGTACTTC.

This rearrangement joins TRBV28 to TRBJ2-7, with D possibly being TRBD2 (5 bases). Per germline, CDR1 MDHEN and CDR2 SYDVKM. The V end was cut by 8 bases, the J end by 2 bases, with 7 bases between. The CDR3 has 11 residues. CDR3 coding DNA: TGTGCCAGCCACGGGGCCTACGAGCAGTACTTC. Translated, it gives CASHGAYEQYF. Full variable domain (missing parts from reference TRBV28 and TRBJ2-7): DVKVTQSSRYLVKRTGEKVFLECVQDMDHENMFWYRQDPGLGLRLIYFSYDVKMKEKGDIPEGYSVSREKKERFSLILESASTNQTSMYLCASHGAYEQYFGPGTRLTVT.

V usage is TRBV5-1 and J usage is TRBJ1-2, with 9 bases lining up with TRBD1. Germline CDR1 reads SGHRS; CDR2 reads YFSETQ. Losses at the gene ends were 5 bases for V and 5 bases for J; bases not matched to a gene: 7. The CDR3 is 14 residues long. The chain's CDR3 is CASRPAGQGYGYTF. In DNA, the CDR3 is TGCGCCAGCAGACCGGCCGGACAGGGGTATGGCTACACCTTC.

The chain employs TRBV19 and TRBJ1-3; 8 nucleotides line up with TRBD1. Germline V gene sequence: CDR1 LNHDA, CDR2 SQIVND (reference sequence). V gave up 5 bases and J gave up 4 bases; unmatched junction bases: 7. CDR3 length: 15 residues. As DNA, the CDR3 is TGTGCCAGTAGTTCCGGACAGGGAATGGGAAACACCATATATTTT. It translates to CASSSGQGMGNTIYF.

The chain carries TRBV2 and TRBJ1-2; D not certain. Germline CDR1 is SNHLY and CDR2 is FYNNEI. V lost 6 bases and J 5 bases, leaving 16 bases between the germline ends. This CDR3 comprises 14 residues. CDR3 protein: CASRRDGVDYGYTF. CDR3 in DNA: TGTGCCAGCAGGAGAGATGGAGTCGATTATGGCTACACCTTC.

The rearrangement uses TRBV5-1 and TRBJ1-4; maybe TRBD1 (6 bases). The V end was cut by 4 bases, the J end by 0 bases, with 13 bases between. Germline CDR1 SGHRS, CDR2 YFSETQ. The CDR3 is made up of 16 amino acids. The CDR3 bases are TGCGCCAGCAGCACCGGACAGTGGGCAACTAATGAAAAACTGTTTTTT. It yields the protein CASSTGQWATNEKLFF. Full variable domain (rest looked up from reference TRBV5-1 and TRBJ1-4): KAGVTQTPRYLIKTRGQQVTLSCSPISGHRSVSWYQQTPGQGLQFLFEYFSETQRNKGNFPGRFSGRQFSNSRSEMNVSTLELGDSALYLCASSTGQWATNEKLFFGSGTQLSVL.

This clone was seen a handful of times. The V gene is TRBV3-1 (or the pseudogene TRBV3-2), the J gene TRBJ1-1; D possibly corresponds to TRBD1 (5 bases). V gave up 3 bases and J gave up 5 bases, with 10 bases separating them. The V gene's germline CDR1 is LGHDT and CDR2 YNNKEL (reference sequence). The CDR3 sequence is 13 residues long. CDR3 DNA: TGTGCCAGCAGCCACCAGGGTAGGACTGAAGCTTTCTTT. It yields the protein CASSHQGRTEAFF.

Of note for this clone: The same CDR3 is also encoded by other DNA sequences in this sample. The chain has TRBV6-5 and TRBJ1-1, with a tentative D call TRBD1 (5 bases). This CDR3 is built from 13 residues. Trimming stripped 6 bases from V and 1 base from J, with 9 bases between. CDR1 MNHEY and CDR2 SVGAGI come from the germline V gene. The CDR3: CASSPTGNTEAFF. DNA of the CDR3: TGTGCCAGCAGCCCCACAGGGAACACTGAAGCTTTCTTT.

The chain combines TRBV11-3 with TRBJ2-7; tentative D call: TRBD2 (7 bases). Germline CDR1 and CDR2: SGHNT and YENEEA. The CDR3 spans 15 residues. The V end lost 7 bases, the J end lost 0 bases, and 16 bases lay between the germline ends. For the CDR3, the DNA is TGTGCCAGCAATCCCGGGGGGACATACTCCTACGAGCAGTACTTC. Encoded protein: CASNPGGTYSYEQYF. The full variable domain, with the rest looked up from reference TRBV11-3 and TRBJ2-7, is EAGVVQSPRYKIIEKKQPVAFWCNPISGHNTLYWYLQNLGQGPELLIRYENEEAVDDSQLPKDRFSAERLKGVDSTLKIQPAELGDSAVYLCASNPGGTYSYEQYFGPGTRLTVT.

The rearrangement uses TRBV12-3 or TRBV12-4 and TRBJ1-2; 8 nucleotides match TRBD1. The CDR3 totals 13 residues. The V gene end was trimmed by 6 bases and the J gene end by 8 bases; junction bases not matched to a gene: 8. The CDR3 DNA reads as TGTGCCAGCAGAAGGACAGGGATCGGGGGCTACACCTTC. Its protein is CASRRTGIGGYTF.

The chain recombines TRBV2 with TRBJ1-4; 7 bases are a match to TRBD1. The CDR3 is 14 residues long. The trim removed 4 bases at V and 5 bases at J, leaving 4 bases unmatched. CDR1 and CDR2 from the germline V gene are SNHLY and FYNNEI. Written as DNA, the CDR3 is TGTGCCAGCAGTGTTAAACAGGGGAATGAAAAACTGTTTTTT. Protein product: CASSVKQGNEKLFF.

This chain uses TRBV19 with TRBJ1-1; possibly TRBD1 for D (5 bases). The CDR3 runs 15 residues. CDR1 is LNHDA and CDR2 is SQIVND in the germline V gene (reference sequence). Trimming took off 4 bases at V and 5 bases at J, with 17 bases between the two ends. As DNA, the CDR3 is TGTGCCAGTAGTACAATCCAGGGTCGGATGACTGAAGCTTTCTTT. Encoded protein: CASSTIQGRMTEAFF.

Here the CDR3 reads CASSLRTDTEAFF. The CDR3 region has the DNA TGTGCCAGCAGCTTAAGGACAGACACTGAAGCTTTCTTT. The chain joins TRBV11-2 to TRBJ1-1; D might be TRBD1 (6 bases). CDR1 and CDR2 (germline): SGHAT, FQNNGV. This CDR3 comprises 13 residues. The V gene lost 2 bases and the J gene lost 3 bases, with 7 bases spanning the gap.

The chain combines TRBV12-3 or TRBV12-4 with TRBJ2-1; 7 nucleotides align to TRBD1. The ends lost 5 bases at V and 7 bases at J; junction bases unmatched: 5. This CDR3 has 13 residues. CDR3 DNA: TGTGCCAGCAGTCTCCAACAGGGGAATGAGCAGTTCTTC. Its protein is CASSLQQGNEQFF.